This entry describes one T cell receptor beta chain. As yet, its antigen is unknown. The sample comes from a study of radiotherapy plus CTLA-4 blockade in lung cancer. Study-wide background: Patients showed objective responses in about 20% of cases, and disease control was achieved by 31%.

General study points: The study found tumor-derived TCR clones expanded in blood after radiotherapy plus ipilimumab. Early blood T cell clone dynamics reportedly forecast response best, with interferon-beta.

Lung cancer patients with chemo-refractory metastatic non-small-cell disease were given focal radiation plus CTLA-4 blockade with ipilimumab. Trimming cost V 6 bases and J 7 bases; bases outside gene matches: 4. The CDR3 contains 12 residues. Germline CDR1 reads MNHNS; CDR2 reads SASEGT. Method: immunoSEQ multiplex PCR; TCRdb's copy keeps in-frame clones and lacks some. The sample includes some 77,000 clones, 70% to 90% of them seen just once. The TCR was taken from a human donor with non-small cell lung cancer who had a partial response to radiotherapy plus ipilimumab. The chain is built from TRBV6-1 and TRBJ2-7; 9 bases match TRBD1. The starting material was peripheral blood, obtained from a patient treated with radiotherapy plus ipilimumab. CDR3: CASSTGGWEQYF. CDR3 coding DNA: TGTGCCAGCAGCACAGGGGGCTGGGAGCAGTACTTC.